One sample yielded the 26 T cell receptor beta chains listed below, sequenced in a study of T cells in localized non-small cell lung cancer (dated by TCRdb to 2018 to 2020). The receptor library was made with the immunoSEQ multiplex PCR assay. TCRdb carries this immuneACCESS record with in-frame sequences only. Its versions omit some clonotypes, under half of them owing to an unresolved V gene in the studies checked, with the rest unexplained. The sample yields fewer than 2,000 clones; 22% were counted once. The ten biggest clones cover around a quarter of the sample. Sequencing was performed on normal lung tissue next to the tumor, taken before any cancer treatment. Source of these receptors: a man aged 35 to 69 with stage I lung adenocarcinoma.

This clone is medium-sized within its sample. The genes are TRBV6-8 and TRBJ1-2, with D maybe TRBD1 (6 bases). V was cut by 5 bases and J by 7 bases, with 14 bases left in between. CDR1 MNHGY and CDR2 SAAAGT come from the germline V gene. The CDR3 is made up of 13 amino acids. The DNA for the CDR3 is TGTGCCAGCAGTCTCGAGGGGGTTGGTGGCTACACCTTC. This gives the protein CASSLEGVGGYTF.

This clone is termed medium-sized. V usage is TRBV6-8 and J usage is TRBJ2-7; TRBD1 might be the D (6 bases). Trimming removed 1 base from V and 3 bases from J, with 10 bases in between. The CDR3 totals 14 residues. Germline CDR1 reads MNHGY; CDR2 reads SAAAGT. CDR3 region: CASSYYQGSYEQYF. CDR3 coding DNA: TGTGCCAGCAGTTACTATCAGGGGAGCTACGAGCAGTACTTC.

Within the sample, this clone is medium-sized. The gene calls are TRBV11-3 and TRBJ2-7; possible D gene TRBD1, 6 bases. The CDR3 totals 14 residues. Trimming pared 4 bases from V and 0 bases from J, leaving 10 bases between. Germline V CDR1 and CDR2: SGHNT, YENEEA. This CDR3 reads CASSWTVPSYEQYF. DNA for the CDR3: TGTGCCAGCAGCTGGACAGTTCCCTCCTACGAGCAGTACTTC.

This clone was detected only a few times. The V call is TRBV6-8, the J call TRBJ1-6; D gene unclear. Germline values: CDR1 MNHGY, CDR2 SAAAGT. The V and J ends lost 7 bases and 5 bases respectively, with 15 bases between them. This CDR3 contains 15 residues. The CDR3 bases are TGTGCCAGCAAGGCCCTTGAAACTAATAATTCACCCCTCCACTTT. It encodes CASKALETNNSPLHF.

The J gene is TRBJ2-1, the V gene TRBV19; possibly TRBD1 or TRBD2 for D (6 bases each). The CDR3 contains 12 residues. Germline V CDR1 and CDR2: LNHDA, SQIVND (reference sequence). V was cut by 9 bases and J by 7 bases, with 13 bases left in between. This CDR3 is CASNQGGNEQFF. The CDR3 DNA is TGTGCCAGCAACCAAGGGGGGAATGAGCAGTTCTTC.

This clone was seen only a few times. The chain links TRBV11-3 to TRBJ2-7; D is possibly TRBD1 (6 bases). The ends were cut back, 3 bases at V and 6 bases at J, with 15 bases in the middle. Germline CDR1 reads SGHNT; CDR2 reads YENEEA. The CDR3 spans 14 residues. CDR3 sequence: CASSFRQVYAEQYF. As DNA, the CDR3 is TGTGCCAGCAGCTTCCGACAGGTTTATGCCGAGCAGTACTTC.

The chain recombines TRBV28 with TRBJ2-5; 11 positions match TRBD2. Losses at the gene ends were 8 bases for V and 5 bases for J; bases not matched to a gene: 10. Germline V gene sequence: CDR1 MDHEN, CDR2 SYDVKM. CDR3 length: 15 residues. The CDR3 DNA reads as TGTGCCAGCGGCGGTAGCGGGAGGGCCCCGGAGACCCAGTACTTC. It specifies CASGGSGRAPETQYF. The variable domain in full, with the rest retrieved from reference TRBV28 and TRBJ2-5, is DVKVTQSSRYLVKRTGEKVFLECVQDMDHENMFWYRQDPGLGLRLIYFSYDVKMKEKGDIPEGYSVSREKKERFSLILESASTNQTSMYLCASGGSGRAPETQYFGPGTRLLVL.

This clone has just a few counts. The chain carries TRBV6-8 and TRBJ2-3; D gene ambiguous. CDR1 and CDR2 (germline): MNHGY, SAAAGT. CDR3 length equals 12 residues. V was clipped by 4 bases and J by 6 bases, with 8 bases between them. The DNA for the CDR3 is TGTGCCAGCAGTTCAAACTCGGATACGCAGTATTTT. Residues: CASSSNSDTQYF.

This clone was observed a handful of times. The genes are TRBV6-8 and TRBJ1-4, with 11 bases identical to TRBD1. Looked up from germline, CDR1 is MNHGY and CDR2 is SAAAGT. The CDR3 spans 15 residues. V dropped 7 bases and J dropped 5; count of bases not matched to a gene: 6. Written as DNA, the CDR3 is TGTGCCAGCACCCCGGGACAGGGGGTAAATGAAAAACTGTTTTTT. This translates into CASTPGQGVNEKLFF.

J is TRBJ2-1 and V is TRBV11-3, with 13 bases fitting TRBD2. This CDR3 is 17 amino acids long. Germline CDR1 and CDR2: SGHNT and YENEEA. V lost 5 bases and J lost 3; bases outside the gene matches: 7. The CDR3 is CASSPRTSGGFYNEQFF. The CDR3 DNA sequence: TGTGCCAGCAGCCCAAGGACTAGCGGGGGCTTCTACAATGAGCAGTTCTTC.

This clone was seen a few times. This sequence joins TRBV18 and TRBJ2-6; D may be TRBD1 (6 bases). The CDR3 is 16 amino acids. The germline gives CDR1 KGHSH, CDR2 LQKENI. V was clipped by 3 bases and J by 0 bases, with 9 bases between them. CDR3 nucleotides: TGTGCCAGCTCACCCACAGGGCGCTCTGGGGCCAACGTCCTGACTTTC. It yields the protein CASSPTGRSGANVLTF.

This clone was observed a handful of times. CDR3 sequence (DNA): TGTGCCAGCAGTTTAGGGGCATCACCCCTCCACTTT. It is translated as CASSLGASPLHF. This rearrangement joins TRBV28 to TRBJ1-6; tentative D call: TRBD1 (5 bases). The V end lost 2 bases, the J end lost 10 bases, and 6 bases lay between the germline ends. The CDR3 runs to 12 residues. The germline V gene encodes CDR1 MDHEN and CDR2 SYDVKM.

V gene TRBV7-2 combines with J gene TRBJ2-6, with 8 positions matching TRBD1. Germline CDR1 is SGHTA and CDR2 is FQGNSA. Unmatched junction bases numbered 7, after V lost 3 bases and J lost 3 bases. The CDR3 totals 17 residues. CDR3 sequence reads: CASSLWQGAHGANVLTF. The CDR3 coding sequence is TGTGCCAGCAGCTTGTGGCAGGGGGCGCATGGGGCCAACGTCCTGACTTTC.

The chain couples TRBV28 to TRBJ2-3; 7 positions match TRBD2. Germline CDR1 reads MDHEN; CDR2 reads SYDVKM. The CDR3 has 15 amino acids. The J segment lost 4 bases and the V segment lost 2 bases, leaving 6 bases of the junction unmatched. CDR3 protein: CASSLRLSGADTQYF. The DNA of the CDR3 is TGTGCCAGCAGTTTACGGCTAAGCGGGGCAGATACGCAGTATTTT.

This clone was counted a few times. The genes are TRBV6-8 and TRBJ2-7; either TRBD1 or TRBD2 may fit D (5 bases each). Per germline, CDR1 MNHGY and CDR2 SAAAGT. The CDR3 is 14 amino acids. Trimming removed 5 bases from V and 4 bases from J, with 15 bases in between. In DNA, the CDR3 is TGTGCCAGCAGTCCCCGGTTGGGGGAGTACGAGCAGTACTTC. Protein: CASSPRLGEYEQYF.

The chain uses TRBV28 and TRBJ2-6; no definite D call. The CDR3 runs 14 residues. Trimming left V 10 bases short and J 0 bases short, with 10 bases between. The V gene's germline CDR1 is MDHEN and CDR2 SYDVKM. The CDR3 region is CATLTDSGANVLTF. The CDR3 bases are TGTGCCACCTTGACCGACTCTGGGGCCAACGTCCTGACTTTC.

This clone occurred a few times. The DNA for the CDR3 is TGTGCCAGCAGCTTCCCACTAGCGGGGGGGCTAGATACGCAGTATTTT. It codes for CASSFPLAGGLDTQYF. The chain uses TRBV11-3 and TRBJ2-3, with 13 bases aligning to TRBD2. The germline V gene has CDR1 SGHNT and CDR2 YENEEA. The V and J ends lost 3 bases and 5 bases, in that order; junction bases with no gene match: 5. The CDR3 covers 16 residues.

The rearrangement uses TRBV28 and TRBJ1-4, with 12 bases fitting TRBD1. This CDR3 has 16 residues. The trim removed 5 bases at V and 2 bases at J, leaving 3 bases unmatched. Germline assignment: CDR1 MDHEN and CDR2 SYDVKM. The CDR3 region has the DNA TGTGCCAGCAGTGAGGGGACAGGGGGCACTAATGAAAAACTGTTTTTT. Encoded protein: CASSEGTGGTNEKLFF.

The V and J genes are TRBV30 and TRBJ2-2, with D tentatively TRBD2 (6 bases). This CDR3 has 14 amino acids. V was shortened by 4 bases and J by 3 bases, with 12 bases between the two germline ends. CDR1 is GTSNPN, CDR2 SVGIG, per germline (reference sequence). The DNA of the CDR3 is TGTGCCTGGACGCGGGGACTGGACACCGGGGAGCTGTTTTTT. It is translated as CAWTRGLDTGELFF.

By proportion, this clone is medium-sized. The J gene is TRBJ2-1, the V gene TRBV6-8, with 9 bases aligning to TRBD1. The CDR3 runs to 16 residues. V was clipped by 5 bases and J by 8 bases; unmatched bases: 13. CDR1 is MNHGY, CDR2 SAAAGT, per germline. Here the CDR3 DNA reads TGTGCCAGCAGTGAGAGGAGGACAGGGGTAGAGGATGAGCAGTTCTTC. This translates into CASSERRTGVEDEQFF.

In its sample, this clone ranks as medium-sized. The V gene is TRBV6-8, the J gene TRBJ2-1; D gene ambiguous. Per the germline V gene, CDR1 is MNHGY and CDR2 is SAAAGT. This CDR3 spans 13 amino acids. V was shortened by 4 bases and J by 5 bases, with 9 bases between the two germline ends. The CDR3 here is CASSFLGDNEQFF. DNA of the CDR3: TGTGCCAGCAGTTTCTTGGGCGACAATGAGCAGTTCTTC.

V gene TRBV6-8 combines with J gene TRBJ1-2, with 7 positions matching TRBD1. The CDR3 loop spans 14 amino acids. After removal of 5 bases from V and 8 bases from J, the junction contained 11 bases not matched to a gene. In germline, CDR1 is MNHGY, CDR2 SAAAGT. The DNA for the CDR3 is TGTGCCAGCAGTGAGACGGGACAGTTCGGGGGCTACACCTTC. It codes for CASSETGQFGGYTF.

This chain uses TRBV2 with TRBJ1-2, with TRBD1 matching 9 bases. This CDR3 region has 12 residues. Germline CDR1 SNHLY, CDR2 FYNNEI. V trimming: 11 bases; J trimming: 2 bases; junction bases outside the gene matches: 3. DNA of the CDR3: TGTGCCGGAGGGACAGGGAACTATGGCTACACCTTC. Its protein product is CAGGTGNYGYTF.

V usage is TRBV11-3 and J usage is TRBJ1-4, with D possibly being TRBD1 (5 bases). V lost 7 bases, J lost 4 bases, and 16 bases lay in between. This CDR3 has 15 residues. Germline V gene lookup returns CDR1 SGHNT and CDR2 YENEEA. The CDR3, as DNA: TGTGCCAGCAACCCGGGGGGTAACTATAATGAAAAACTGTTTTTT. This encodes CASNPGGNYNEKLFF.

The chain has TRBV6-8 and TRBJ1-1; D not certain. This CDR3 is 16 amino acids long. The V and J ends lost 5 bases and 0 bases respectively, with 16 bases between them. Per the germline V gene, CDR1 is MNHGY and CDR2 is SAAAGT. DNA of the CDR3: TGTGCCAGCAGTGAGGAGGACGGGAGAATGAACACTGAAGCTTTCTTT. Protein product: CASSEEDGRMNTEAFF.

This clone was observed a few times. This chain joins TRBV6-8 and TRBJ2-4, with D perhaps matching TRBD1 (6 bases). Germline V CDR1 and CDR2: MNHGY, SAAAGT. Trimming removed 5 bases at V and 8 bases at J, with 19 bases between. The CDR3 is 15 amino acids. CDR3 in amino acids: CASSPGLTGGDIQYF. CDR3 coding DNA: TGTGCCAGCAGTCCGGGCTTGACAGGTGGGGACATTCAGTACTTC.